The clone carrying this T cell receptor beta chain came up many times. Its antigen is as yet unknown. The bulk TCR libraries were made with methods described before and with listed TCR primers. TCRdb processed the PCR reads anew with MiXCR; each CDR3 protein has one entry. This sample carries tens of thousands of distinct CDR3 sequences, roughly 20% of them seen once, and the ten largest clones take about 0.85%. V shed 5 bases, J shed 1 base, and the junction held 7 bases outside the gene matches. The CDR3 has 15 residues. Germline V gives CDR1 SGHVS, CDR2 FNYEAQ. This sample is part of a study of molecular identifiers for immune sequencing clone quantification. Study-wide points: Clones carrying above 20 RNA copies accounted for over 97% of effector molecules, under 1% in naive cells.

Material for sequencing was naive CD8+ T cells from blood, with Jurkat cell RNA spiked in. The subset here: FACS-sorted CD8+CD4-CCR7+CD45RA+ naive T cells. The TCR comes from a human donor in good health. Some libraries in this study had Jurkat cell RNA spiked in. The J gene is TRBJ2-7, the V gene TRBV7-6; 8 bases match TRBD2. The CDR3 DNA sequence: TGTGCCAGCAGCCCCTTTCGGGGGGGTTCCTACGAGCAGTACTTC. The encoded protein is CASSPFRGGSYEQYF.